This is a list of T cell receptor beta chains from one sample in a study of response to subunit inactivated influenza vaccine. TCRdb used MiXCR to reprocess the RT-PCR reads, holding one entry per CDR3 protein. Among hundreds of thousands of distinct CDR3 sequences, about 11% were seen once, and the ten largest hold 11%. The same sample was also used in a study of T cells expressing NK-cell markers.

Specimen: PBMCs from blood, collected on the day of vaccination. Every receptor here comes from a man aged 50 to 59 who received an inactivated influenza vaccine. CDR3s leave out the opening cysteine and the closing phenylalanine or tryptophan.

>TRBJ2-7|TRBV27
ASSPAVRFYEQY
>TRBJ1-1|TRBV20-1
SARQSDTEAF
>TRBJ1-5|TRBV2
ASNLEEDQPQH
>TRBJ2-1|TRBV9
ASITQRGNNEQF
>TRBJ1-1|TRBV12-3/TRBV12-4
ASLTGFGTEAF
>TRBJ2-3|TRBV6-1
ASSGGPREDTQY
>TRBJ2-7|TRBV28
ASSPTGGIYEQY
>TRBJ2-2|TRBV7-9
ASSSSRTDNTGELF
>TRBJ2-1|TRBV20-1
SARYRGVYNEQF
>TRBJ1-1|TRBV6-2/TRBV6-3
ASSYMGGVTEAF
>TRBJ2-7|TRBV7-2
ASSTDLTAPYEQY
>TRBJ2-1|TRBV27
ASSLSGRAGGEQF
>TRBJ1-2|TRBV5-1
ASSLVKGDYGYT
>TRBJ2-5|TRBV7-9
ASSWVMETQY
>TRBJ1-2|TRBV18
ASSPRAQTGGAAGYT
>TRBJ2-1|TRBV7-8
ASSSASVGEQF
>TRBJ2-7|TRBV7-2
ASSYNIAWGVAGPAVQAEQY
>TRBJ2-3|TRBV20-1
SAPRQGTDTQY
>TRBJ2-1|TRBV4-3
ASSQDPTPKQF
>TRBJ1-1|TRBV29-1
SVAGPNTEAF
>TRBJ2-1|TRBV7-3
ASSKGTSPSYNEQF
>TRBJ2-3|TRBV6-2/TRBV6-3
ASSYSNRGLSTDTQY
>TRBJ2-1|TRBV5-1
ASSLKGGYEQF
>TRBJ1-2|TRBV11-1
ASSSRKLQGARGYGYT
>TRBJ2-3|TRBV12-3/TRBV12-4
ASSSLLAGDTDTQY
>TRBJ2-1|TRBV10-2
ASSPGTGRYNEQF
>TRBJ2-1|TRBV6-1
ASRGPGKEKGEQF
>TRBJ2-1|TRBV30
AWSVLASGYNEQF